These 22 T cell receptor beta chains share one sample of origin, sequenced in a study of T cell responses to AZD1222 COVID-19 vaccine. Clones were read by immunoSEQ multiplex PCR, and TCRdb kept only the in-frame ones, dropping some. The table shows about 130,000 clones, with over 75% occurring only once. This material consisted of peripheral blood, taken 28 days after the second dose of the MenACWY control vaccine. The source of these receptors is an adult who received the MenACWY meningococcal vaccine as a control.

The V gene is TRBV6-5, the J gene TRBJ2-7, with 8 bases that match TRBD2. Germline-derived CDR1 and CDR2 are MNHEY and SVGAGI. This CDR3 spans 15 amino acids. J was trimmed by 2 bases and V by 6 bases; bases with no gene match: 9. The DNA of the CDR3 is TGTGCCAGCAGCGTTAGCGGGGCCGGGGCCTACGAGCAGTACGTC. Its protein is CASSVSGAGAYEQYV.

The chain uses TRBV6-6 and TRBJ1-1; D perhaps matches TRBD1 (6 bases). Trimming left V 6 bases short and J 5 bases short, with 13 bases between. Germline CDR1 is MNHNY and CDR2 is SVGAGI (reference sequence). This CDR3 region has 13 residues. CDR3 nucleotides: TGTGCCAGCAGCGGGGGGGCAGGAACTGAAGCTTTCTTT. This translates into CASSGGAGTEAFF.

Points on this clone: One end of the junction fails to match germline, which may point to a read error. V and J are TRBV2 and TRBJ2-2; D is uncertain. Germline V gene sequence: CDR1 SNHLY, CDR2 FYNNEI. The CDR3 is 14 amino acids. CDR3 in amino acids: CASTEEVDTGELFF. The CDR3, as DNA: TGTGCCAGCACTGAAGAGGTAGATACCGGGGAGCTGTTTTTT.

The chain recombines TRBV6-4 with TRBJ2-1; D gene unclear. V lost 6 bases and J lost 5, with 17 bases in between. CDR1 and CDR2 (germline): MRHNA, SNTAGT. The CDR3 contains 15 residues. The CDR3 loop reads CASSLDLRPHNEQFF. The DNA of the CDR3 is TGTGCCAGCAGCTTGGACCTCAGGCCACACAATGAGCAGTTCTTC.

The table lists this clone with a count of one. The chain recombines TRBV19 with TRBJ1-4; the D gene is possibly TRBD1 (5 bases). Trimming removed 7 bases at V and 6 bases at J, with 15 bases between. Germline V lookup: CDR1 LNHDA, CDR2 SQIVND (reference sequence). CDR3 length: 14 residues. The CDR3, as DNA: TGTGCCAGTAATTTAAGGACACGGGATGAAAAACTGTTTTTT. The encoded protein is CASNLRTRDEKLFF.

This rearrangement joins TRBV28 to TRBJ2-2; the match to TRBD1 covers 10 bases. Germline-derived CDR1 and CDR2 are MDHEN and SYDVKM. The CDR3 has 17 amino acids. J was trimmed by 3 bases and V by 4 bases; bases with no gene match: 8. CDR3 DNA sequence: TGTGCCAGCAGTTCCCCCGGACAGGGGGTACACACCGGGGAGCTGTTTTTT. Translating it yields CASSSPGQGVHTGELFF.

The rearrangement links TRBV3-1 (or the pseudogene TRBV3-2) to TRBJ2-5; no firm D call. The CDR3 is 13 residues long. CDR1 is LGHDT and CDR2 is YNNKEL in the germline V gene (reference sequence). With 0 bases removed from V and 4 bases from J, the gap between germline ends came to 6 bases. The CDR3 DNA reads as TGTGCCAGCAGCCAAGATCATCGAGAGACCCAGTACTTC. Protein sequence: CASSQDHRETQYF.

This clone is a singleton in its sample. The rearrangement uses TRBV19 and TRBJ2-2, with 11 bases that match TRBD1. Germline CDR1 and CDR2: LNHDA and SQIVND (reference sequence). The V gene end was trimmed by 10 bases and the J gene end by 5 bases; junction bases not matched to a gene: 6. The CDR3 extends over 14 amino acids. CDR3 region: CATQDRGQTGELFF. The CDR3 DNA is TGTGCCACCCAGGACAGGGGGCAAACCGGGGAGCTGTTTTTT.

V gene TRBV7-3 combines with J gene TRBJ1-1; D is ambiguous. This CDR3 has 13 residues. The V gene's germline CDR1 is SGHTA and CDR2 FQGTGA. V was clipped by 5 bases and J by 9 bases, with 16 bases between them. The CDR3 here is CASSLDEGGQAFF. The DNA for the CDR3 is TGTGCCAGCAGCCTAGATGAGGGCGGGCAAGCTTTCTTT.

J is TRBJ1-2 and V is TRBV7-9, with TRBD1 matching over 7 bases. Germline assignment: CDR1 SEHNR and CDR2 FQNEAQ (reference sequence). The V gene end was trimmed by 1 base and the J gene end by 7 bases; junction bases not matched to a gene: 15. This CDR3 comprises 17 residues. The CDR3 spells CASSLVSPGTANGGYTF. In nucleotides, the CDR3 is TGTGCCAGCAGCTTAGTATCCCCCGGGACAGCAAACGGTGGCTACACCTTC. Together with reference TRBV7-9 and TRBJ1-2, the CDR3 gives the full variable domain: DTGVSQNPRHKITKRGQNVTFRCDPISEHNRLYWYRQTLGQGPEFLTYFQNEAQLEKSRLLSDRFSAERPKGSFSTLEIQRTEQGDSAMYLCASSLVSPGTANGGYTFGSGTRLTVV.

V and J are TRBV10-3 and TRBJ2-7; 9 bases are a match to TRBD1. Per germline, CDR1 ENHRY and CDR2 SYGVKD. There are 15 residues in the CDR3. J was trimmed by 5 bases and V by 4 bases; bases with no gene match: 9. Here the CDR3 reads CAISVSGTGRDEQYF. The CDR3 DNA reads TGTGCCATCAGTGTCTCCGGGACAGGGCGGGACGAGCAGTACTTC.

The chain joins TRBV6-2 or TRBV6-3 to TRBJ1-1; D unclear. The CDR3 covers 15 residues. Germline assignment: CDR1 MNHEY and CDR2 SVGEGT. V lost 6 bases and J lost 0, with 14 bases in between. In nucleotides, the CDR3 is TGTGCCAGCAGCCCCCGGCGAGCTCTGAACACTGAAGCTTTCTTT. Translating it yields CASSPRRALNTEAFF.

The genes are TRBV29-1 and TRBJ2-1, with D perhaps matching TRBD1 (6 bases). V was pared by 8 bases and J by 0 bases, with 11 bases between. The V gene's germline CDR1 is SQVTM and CDR2 ANQGSEA. The CDR3 totals 13 residues. The DNA of the CDR3 is TGCAGCCACAGGGTTTACTCCTACAATGAGCAGTTCTTC. The encoded protein is CSHRVYSYNEQFF.

This clone is a singleton in its sample. The rearrangement joins TRBV6-2 or TRBV6-3 to TRBJ1-1; D unclear. This CDR3 has 13 amino acids. V was shortened by 6 bases and J by 4 bases, with 12 bases between the two germline ends. Germline V lookup: CDR1 MNHEY, CDR2 SVGEGT. This CDR3 is CASSPPDGTEAFF. The CDR3 DNA reads as TGTGCCAGCAGCCCTCCGGACGGCACTGAAGCTTTCTTT.

The chain couples TRBV5-1 to TRBJ1-1; 7 bases align to TRBD1. The germline gives CDR1 SGHRS, CDR2 YFSETQ. The CDR3 length is 15 residues. J lost 4 bases, V lost 4 bases, and 10 bases had no gene match. CDR3 nucleotide sequence: TGCGCCAGCAGCCCCTCACAGGGGTTAGGCACTGAAGCTTTCTTT. It yields the protein CASSPSQGLGTEAFF. The full variable domain, in which reference TRBV5-1 and TRBJ1-1 provide the parts outside the CDR3, is KAGVTQTPRYLIKTRGQQVTLSCSPISGHRSVSWYQQTPGQGLQFLFEYFSETQRNKGNFPGRFSGRQFSNSRSEMNVSTLELGDSALYLCASSPSQGLGTEAFFGQGTRLTVV.

V is TRBV6-5 and J is TRBJ1-2; D is perhaps TRBD1 (6 bases). This CDR3 is 14 amino acids long. V gave up 8 bases and J gave up 2 bases, with 15 bases separating them. Looked up from germline, CDR1 is MNHEY and CDR2 is SVGAGI. Here the CDR3 reads CASGSHTGNYGYTF. CDR3 coding DNA: TGTGCCAGCGGGTCGCATACAGGGAACTATGGCTACACCTTC.

CDR3 sequence: CASSLQGNSPLHF. CDR3 coding DNA: TGTGCCAGCAGCTTACAGGGTAATTCACCCCTCCACTTT. The rearrangement joins TRBV7-9 to TRBJ1-6; D is possibly TRBD1 (5 bases). Trimming took 2 bases from V and 6 from J, leaving 5 bases between them. CDR1 is SEHNR and CDR2 is FQNEAQ in the germline V gene (reference sequence). The CDR3 totals 13 residues.

A few counts support this clone. The chain employs TRBV29-1 and TRBJ1-2, with unresolved D. The length of the CDR3 is 15 residues. Trimming pared 3 bases from V and 0 bases from J, leaving 14 bases between. Looked up from germline, CDR1 is SQVTM and CDR2 is ANQGSEA. The CDR3 DNA reads as TGCAGCGTTGACCTATTGGGGAATTCTAACTATGGCTACACCTTC. This sequence encodes CSVDLLGNSNYGYTF.

The chain recombines TRBV7-8 with TRBJ1-1; a weak D match, TRBD1 (6 bases). V lost 5 bases and J lost 1, with 14 bases in between. This CDR3 has 15 amino acids. The germline V gene encodes CDR1 SGHVS and CDR2 FQNEAQ. The CDR3 DNA sequence: TGTGCCAGCAGCCCCCGCCTGACAGGGAACACTGAAGCTTTCTTT. This codes for CASSPRLTGNTEAFF.

The rearrangement joins TRBV5-1 to TRBJ2-5; no reliable D call. Germline values: CDR1 SGHRS, CDR2 YFSETQ. The CDR3 is made up of 14 amino acids. V was trimmed by 1 base and J by 5 bases, leaving 12 bases between them. The CDR3 spells CASSLWGDEETQYF. The CDR3 nucleotides are TGCGCCAGCAGCTTGTGGGGTGATGAGGAGACCCAGTACTTC.

J is TRBJ1-4 and V is TRBV5-1; TRBD1 agrees at 11 bases. CDR1 and CDR2 from the germline V gene are SGHRS and YFSETQ. The CDR3 has 15 residues. J lost 8 bases, V lost 0 bases, and 3 bases had no gene match. The CDR3 bases are TGCGCCAGCAGCTTGGAGGGACAGGGGGAAGAAAAACTGTTTTTT. Translating gives CASSLEGQGEEKLFF.

This chain joins TRBV6-2 or TRBV6-3 and TRBJ2-7, with 13 bases fitting TRBD2. CDR3 length: 16 amino acids. Unmatched junction bases numbered 11, after V lost 5 bases and J lost 7 bases. In germline, CDR1 is MNHEY, CDR2 SVGEGT. The CDR3 protein is CASSPPLAGGLGEQYF. Written as DNA, the CDR3 is TGTGCCAGCAGTCCGCCACTAGCGGGAGGGCTGGGGGAGCAGTACTTC.